This T cell receptor (beta chain) originates from a study of cytomegalovirus exposure and HLA in healthy donors. As for the study in general: A data release that came early held around 85 million unique TCRs from HLA-typed donors. Study-level points and caveats: Apart from CMV serostatus, no immune exposure information was available. A later analysis reported that several of the most significant clusters appeared to be linked to common viral pathogens, among them Epstein-Barr virus. Cytomegalovirus status, reportedly, was diagnosed with high specificity and sensitivity by the classifier.

Use of 60 Vbeta and 13 Jbeta primers characterized the PCR. Profiled with immunoSEQ multiplex PCR; TCRdb holds only in-frame clones, not every one. This sample has under 95,000 clones, with 77% found just once. Remarks on this clone: The antigen remains undetermined.

Germline CDR1 is GTSNPN and CDR2 is SVGIG (reference sequence). The CDR3 runs 12 residues. The chain links TRBV30 to TRBJ2-3, with TRBD1 identical over 7 bases. The material sequenced was PBMCs. The TCR originated in a boy aged 10-17 years in good health and CMV-seronegative. CDR3 protein: CALGTATDTQYF. Written as DNA, the CDR3 is TGTGCTCTGGGGACAGCCACAGATACGCAGTATTTT. Looking up the rest from reference TRBV30 and TRBJ2-3 gives the full variable domain: SQTIHQWPATLVQPVGSPLSLECTVEGTSNPNLYWYRQAAGRGLQLLFYSVGIGQISSEVPQNLSASRPQDRQFILSSKKLLLSDSGFYLCALGTATDTQYFGPGTRLTVL.